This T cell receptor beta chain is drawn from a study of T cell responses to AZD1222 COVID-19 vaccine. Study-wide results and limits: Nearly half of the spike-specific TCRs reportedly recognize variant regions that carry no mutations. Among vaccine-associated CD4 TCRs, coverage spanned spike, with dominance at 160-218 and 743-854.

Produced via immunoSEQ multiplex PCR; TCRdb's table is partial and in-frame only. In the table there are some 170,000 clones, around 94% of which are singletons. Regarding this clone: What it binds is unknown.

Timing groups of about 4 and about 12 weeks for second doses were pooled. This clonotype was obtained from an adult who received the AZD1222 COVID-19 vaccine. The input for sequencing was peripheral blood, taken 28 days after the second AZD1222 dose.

The CDR3 loop reads CASRDKQLSSGNTIYF. The DNA of the CDR3 is TGTGCCAGCAGGGACAAACAGCTTAGCTCTGGAAACACCATATATTTT. V usage is TRBV28 and J usage is TRBJ1-3; perhaps TRBD1 as D (5 bases). The germline V gene encodes CDR1 MDHEN and CDR2 SYDVKM. V lost 6 bases to trimming and J lost 0 bases, with 15 bases between them. This CDR3 comprises 16 residues.